This TCR beta chain emerged from a study of technical replicates of blood from a handful of donors (dated by TCRdb to between 2016 and 2019). Receptor amplification or capture employed the immunoSEQ multiplex PCR assay. Imported from immuneACCESS, the table was reduced by TCRdb to in-frame sequences with V and J called. These copies leave out some clones; in studies compared against another copy, an unresolved V gene accounts for under half, and the cause of the remainder is not known. The sample contains 75,000 or so clones, 85% to 95% of them found a single time. Less than 0.5% of the sample rests with the top ten. As regards this clone: Its antigen remains unidentified. Base qualities are missing; no much larger clone stands one base away.

As encoded in the germline V gene, CDR1 is LGHNA while CDR2 is YSLEER. Trimming takes 0 bases off V and 12 bases off J; junction bases not matched to a gene: 13. The CDR3 runs 16 residues from the cysteine to the phenylalanine. The sequence is cut down to CDR3 DNA, 48 bases in frame from base 1. The specimen was T cells isolated from PBMCs. This sequence was found in a human donor in good health. The V and J genes are TRBV4-3 and TRBJ2-1; a stretch of 8 junction bases matches TRBD1. The DNA sequence follows: TGCGCCAGCAGCCAAGATCTGAGACAGGGGCCAGTATGGCAGTTCTTC. It translates as CASSQDLRQGPVWQFF.